These 29 T cell receptor beta chains were sequenced from one sample in a study of regulatory T cells in long-lasting Graves disease (dated by TCRdb to about 2021). Receptors were amplified or captured by multiplex PCR. TCRdb names Illumina HiSeq 4000 as the instrument used. To build TCR beta libraries, CDR3 regions were amplified by Arm-PCR using iRepertoire HTBI primers. Through fastp at Q25 and MiXCR, TCRdb rebuilt clones from the public reads, retaining in-frame beta chains. Records with the same CDR3 protein are collapsed into one entry carrying the most frequent genes and DNA. Counted in this sample were roughly 420,000 distinct CDR3 sequences; around 15% of them appeared once. The top ten hold 20% to 25% of the sample. Per the publication, the time point label means: newly diagnosed GD, antithyroid drugs for less than 3 months. For both TCR sequencing and RNA sequencing, RNA was extracted from PBMCs using TRIzol.

The specimen was peripheral blood mononuclear cells (PBMCs), collected at new diagnosis, from a patient treated with antithyroid drugs. The receptor source for this set is a female donor with Graves disease.

This clonotype occurred many times. This chain uses TRBV7-9 with TRBJ2-5; 9 nucleotides agree with TRBD2. V gave up 1 base and J gave up 5 bases; unmatched junction bases: 5. Germline loops: CDR1 SEHNR, CDR2 FQNEAQ (reference sequence). CDR3 length: 15 amino acids. The CDR3 DNA reads as TGTGCCAGCAGCTTAGGACTAGCGGTAGGGGAGACCCAGTACTTC. Its protein is CASSLGLAVGETQYF. The variable domain in full, with the rest retrieved from reference TRBV7-9 and TRBJ2-5, is DTGVSQNPRHKITKRGQNVTFRCDPISEHNRLYWYRQTLGQGPEFLTYFQNEAQLEKSRLLSDRFSAERPKGSFSTLEIQRTEQGDSAMYLCASSLGLAVGETQYFGPGTRLLVL.

As concerns this clonotype: Germline and junction disagree at one end, which may indicate a read error. The chain employs TRBV5-5 and TRBJ1-1, with TRBD1 as a possible D gene (5 bases). This CDR3 spans 14 amino acids. Germline CDR1 reads SGHKS; CDR2 reads YYEKEE (reference sequence). CDR3 sequence (DNA): TGTGCCAGCAGCTTGGTAGGGGTGGCCACTGAGGCTTACTTT. It encodes CASSLVGVATEAYF.

In this sample, this clonotype turned up many times. J is TRBJ2-7 and V is TRBV15, with D unresolved. This CDR3 comprises 14 residues. Trimming cost V 0 bases and J 7 bases, with 13 bases left between them. CDR1 and CDR2 (germline): LNHNV, YYDKDF (reference sequence). The CDR3 DNA is TGTGCCACCAGCAGAGATCTTCGGCAGCTAGAGCAGTACTTC. Its protein is CATSRDLRQLEQYF.

This clonotype has at least ten counts. The V and J genes are TRBV10-1 and TRBJ2-1, with 9 nucleotides matching TRBD1. Trimming took 5 bases from V and 9 from J; bases not matched to a gene: 5. The CDR3 runs to 13 residues. CDR1 is WNHNN, CDR2 SYGVQD, per germline (reference sequence). The CDR3 region is CASSWTGEGEQFF. The CDR3 DNA reads TGCGCCAGCAGTTGGACAGGGGAGGGTGAGCAGTTCTTC.

The chain recombines TRBV6-5 with TRBJ1-6; 7 bases map to TRBD1. The J segment lost 8 bases and the V segment lost 0 bases, leaving 1 base of the junction unmatched. Germline CDR1 and CDR2: MNHEY and SVGAGI. This CDR3 has 14 residues. This CDR3 is CASSYSQGDSPLHF. As DNA, the CDR3 is TGTGCCAGCAGTTACTCCCAGGGGGATTCACCCCTCCACTTT.

With regard to this clonotype: It may be a read error: a sequence one base away is much more abundant. The chain uses TRBV6-8 and TRBJ1-1; 11 bases line up with TRBD1. The CDR3 is 14 residues long. Germline CDR1 reads MNHGY; CDR2 reads SAAAGT. V shed 6 bases and J 4 bases; nucleotides not matched to a gene: 4. CDR3 bases: TGTGCCAGCAGCCGGGGACAGGGGGGCACTGAAGCTTTCTTT. It encodes CASSRGQGGTEAFF.

This clonotype was seen repeatedly, ten times or more. The chain uses TRBV2 and TRBJ2-7; a possible D gene is TRBD1 (6 bases). Germline CDR1 reads SNHLY; CDR2 reads FYNNEI. The V gene lost 7 bases and the J gene lost 2 bases, with 9 bases spanning the gap. The CDR3 covers 12 residues. The CDR3 reads CASKDRTYEQYF. The CDR3 DNA reads as TGTGCCAGCAAAGACAGGACCTACGAGCAGTACTTC.

This clonotype showed up many times. The chain couples TRBV7-2 to TRBJ1-1; D remains ambiguous. Trimming removed 5 bases at V and 5 bases at J, with 18 bases between. Germline-derived CDR1 and CDR2 are SGHTA and FQGNSA. CDR3 length: 15 amino acids. CDR3 in DNA: TGTGCCAGCAGCCCTAGGACCTTTACGGGAACTGAAGCTTTCTTT. Amino acids: CASSPRTFTGTEAFF. The variable domain in full, completed from reference TRBV7-2 and TRBJ1-1, reads GAGVSQSPSNKVTEKGKDVELRCDPISGHTALYWYRQSLGQGLEFLIYFQGNSAPDKSGLPSDRFSAERTGGSVSTLTIQRTQQEDSAVYLCASSPRTFTGTEAFFGQGTRLTVV.

There are a few counts of this clonotype. The J gene is TRBJ2-3, the V gene TRBV6-1; 14 bases align to TRBD2. CDR1 and CDR2 (germline): MNHNS, SASEGT. V shed 6 bases and J 2 bases; nucleotides not matched to a gene: 13. The CDR3 has 19 amino acids. CDR3 sequence reads: CASSGGLAGVRRDTDTQYF. The CDR3 nucleotides are TGTGCCAGCAGCGGGGGACTAGCGGGAGTAAGAAGGGACACAGATACGCAGTATTTT.

CDR3 amino acids: CASSLEAENTEAFF. In DNA, the CDR3 is TGTGCCAGCAGCTTAGAGGCGGAGAACACTGAAGCTTTCTTT. V and J are TRBV11-2 and TRBJ1-1; D unresolved. CDR3 length: 14 amino acids. The ends were cut back, 0 bases at V and 1 base at J, with 6 bases in the middle. Germline loops: CDR1 SGHAT, CDR2 FQNNGV.

This clonotype has at least ten counts. The genes are TRBV2 and TRBJ2-3, with D unclear. The germline V gene encodes CDR1 SNHLY and CDR2 FYNNEI. V lost 7 bases to trimming and J lost 4 bases, with 12 bases between them. The CDR3 contains 13 residues. The CDR3 protein is CASKAYRADTQYF. CDR3 nucleotides: TGTGCCAGCAAAGCATATCGGGCAGATACGCAGTATTTT. Supplemented by reference TRBV2 and TRBJ2-3, the full variable domain reads EPEVTQTPSHQVTQMGQEVILRCVPISNHLYFYWYRQILGQKVEFLVSFYNNEISEKSEIFDDQFSVERPDGSNFTLKIRSTKLEDSAMYFCASKAYRADTQYFGPGTRLTVL.

This clonotype has only one observation. A much larger clone sits a single nucleotide away, making a read error possible. The V and J genes are TRBV6-2 or TRBV6-3 and TRBJ2-3; the D is unclear. In germline, CDR1 is MNHEY, CDR2 SVGEGT. This CDR3 has 12 residues. CDR3 nucleotide sequence: TGTGCCAGCAGTTACTCGTGGGATAAGCAGTATTTT. Residues: CASSYSWDKQYF.

This clonotype was seen at least ten times. This chain connects TRBV12-3 or TRBV12-4 to TRBJ2-3; TRBD2 might be the D (6 bases). Trimming took off 5 bases at V and 4 bases at J, with 7 bases between the two ends. The CDR3 is made up of 12 amino acids. The CDR3, as DNA: TGTGCCAGCAGTCCGGGGGCAGATACGCAGTATTTT. It encodes CASSPGADTQYF.

This clonotype was observed at least ten times. The chain links TRBV5-6 to TRBJ1-1; a possible D gene is TRBD1 (5 bases). Per the germline V gene, CDR1 is SGHDT and CDR2 is YYEEEE. CDR3 length equals 15 residues. Trimming took 0 bases from V and 1 from J, leaving 10 bases between them. The CDR3 DNA sequence: TGTGCCAGCAGCTTGGCGGGGGTCCCGAACACTGAAGCTTTCTTT. The encoded protein is CASSLAGVPNTEAFF. Looking up the rest from reference TRBV5-6 and TRBJ1-1 gives the full variable domain: DAGVTQSPTHLIKTRGQQVTLRCSPKSGHDTVSWYQQALGQGPQFIFQYYEEEERQRGNFPDRFSGHQFPNYSSELNVNALLLGDSALYLCASSLAGVPNTEAFFGQGTRLTVV.

The genes are TRBV7-9 and TRBJ2-1; D possibly corresponds to TRBD1 (6 bases). The V end lost 4 bases, the J end lost 6 bases, and 19 bases lay between the germline ends. This CDR3 region has 16 residues. Looked up from germline, CDR1 is SEHNR and CDR2 is FQNEAQ (reference sequence). The CDR3 nucleotides read TGTGCCAGCAGCTGGGGGCCGGATGAGTCCGGCAATGAGCAGTTCTTC. Translated: CASSWGPDESGNEQFF.

The chain uses TRBV7-9 and TRBJ1-6; TRBD1 is a possible D gene (6 bases). Germline-derived CDR1 and CDR2 are SEHNR and FQNEAQ (reference sequence). The CDR3 sequence is 16 residues long. V shed 1 base and J shed 6 bases, with 13 bases lying between them. The CDR3 DNA reads TGTGCCAGCAGCTTAGAGGGGGGGACCCTTAATTCACCCCTCCACTTT. Translation gives CASSLEGGTLNSPLHF.

This clonotype was seen ten or more times. V usage is TRBV7-2 and J usage is TRBJ2-1; D perhaps matches TRBD1 (7 bases). V was cut by 10 bases and J by 5 bases, with 15 bases left in between. This CDR3 is built from 13 residues. CDR1 and CDR2 from the germline V gene are SGHTA and FQGNSA. Written as DNA, the CDR3 is TGTGCCACCAGGCAGGGGGGTGACAATGAGCAGTTCTTC. Amino acids: CATRQGGDNEQFF.

At least ten counts were recorded for this clonotype. The chain couples TRBV7-9 to TRBJ1-1; a weak D match, TRBD1 (6 bases). Deletions cut 5 bases from V and 1 base from J, with 20 bases between. The CDR3 loop spans 17 amino acids. Germline lookup yields CDR1 SEHNR and CDR2 FQNEAQ (reference sequence). CDR3 loop: CASSAGGPVQRNTEAFF. CDR3 bases: TGTGCCAGCAGCGCGGGGGGGCCCGTACAGAGGAACACTGAAGCTTTCTTT.

This clonotype was seen at least ten times. The CDR3 region has the DNA TGTGCCACCAGTGATCGTGGGAGGGGTATGAACACTGAAGCTTTCTTT. Protein product: CATSDRGRGMNTEAFF. The chain joins TRBV24-1 to TRBJ1-1, with D possibly matching TRBD1 (5 bases). The CDR3 runs to 16 residues. CDR1 is KGHDR and CDR2 is SFDVKD in the germline V gene. V was shortened by 3 bases and J by 0 bases, with 13 bases between the two germline ends.

This clonotype showed up just a few times. The gene calls are TRBV25-1 and TRBJ1-6; no reliable D call. The CDR3 sequence is 14 residues long. V was pared by 5 bases and J by 7 bases, with 12 bases between. Germline CDR1 is MGHDK and CDR2 is SYGVNS. In nucleotides, the CDR3 is TGTGCCAGCAGTCGAGGCGGGCGGAATTCACCCCTCCACTTT. It yields the protein CASSRGGRNSPLHF.

This clonotype was counted at least ten times. The chain is built from TRBV12-3 or TRBV12-4 and TRBJ1-4; possible D gene TRBD1, 6 bases. Trimming pared 4 bases from V and 8 bases from J, leaving 14 bases between. CDR3 size: 14 residues. The CDR3 DNA sequence: TGTGCCAGCAGTTCGCAGGGGAAGGACGAAAAACTGTTTTTT. Translating it yields CASSSQGKDEKLFF.

As for this clonotype: This may come from a read error, since a much larger clone is one base off. The gene calls are TRBV27 and TRBJ2-7, with 14 positions matching TRBD2. This CDR3 has 17 residues. The J segment lost 7 bases and the V segment lost 5 bases, leaving 13 bases of the junction unmatched. Germline lookup yields CDR1 MNHEY and CDR2 SMNVEV (reference sequence). CDR3 protein: CASSPRSSGTSGREQYF. The DNA of the CDR3 is TGTGCCAGCAGTCCGAGATCATCCGGGACTAGCGGGAGAGAGCAGTACTTC.

This clonotype was counted between two and nine times. This rearrangement joins TRBV28 to TRBJ2-2; weak D call: TRBD2 (6 bases). The germline V and J ends were trimmed by 5 bases and 6 bases, with 10 bases remaining between them. This CDR3 contains 13 residues. The germline V gene encodes CDR1 MDHEN and CDR2 SYDVKM. The CDR3 region has the DNA TGTGCCAGCAGTCCCCCGGGGGCCGGGGAGCTGTTTTTT. Protein product: CASSPPGAGELFF.

As to this clonotype: Relative to the germline gene, one junction end is altered; a read error may explain this. The gene calls are TRBV5-1 and TRBJ2-4, with 9 bases lining up with TRBD1. The CDR3 extends over 11 amino acids. Germline V lookup: CDR1 SGHRS, CDR2 YFSETQ. CDR3 residues: CASSNGQGSHF. The CDR3 DNA reads TGCGCCAGCAGCAACGGACAGGGGTCACACTTC.

The table lists this clonotype with many counts. The chain uses TRBV9 and TRBJ2-5; D perhaps matches TRBD2 (5 bases). The CDR3 has 15 amino acids. Trimming cost V 4 bases and J 5 bases, with 18 bases left between them. Looked up from germline, CDR1 is SGDLS and CDR2 is YYNGEE. CDR3 sequence: CASSSPGEGIETQYF. CDR3 coding DNA: TGTGCCAGCAGCTCTCCCGGTGAGGGCATCGAGACCCAGTACTTC.

This clonotype was counted ten times or more. The rearrangement joins TRBV19 to TRBJ1-1; D is possibly TRBD1 (6 bases). Trimming removed 6 bases at V and 0 bases at J, with 17 bases between. CDR1 is LNHDA and CDR2 is SQIVND in the germline V gene (reference sequence). This CDR3 has 16 residues. This CDR3 reads CASRESSGHLNTEAFF. For the CDR3, the DNA is TGTGCCAGTAGAGAGTCCTCGGGACACCTGAACACTGAAGCTTTCTTT.

The chain combines TRBV19 with TRBJ2-3; D assignment may be TRBD1 or TRBD2 (7 bases each). V was trimmed by 5 bases and J by 4 bases, leaving 25 bases between them. This CDR3 has 18 amino acids. Germline-derived CDR1 and CDR2 are LNHDA and SQIVND (reference sequence). The CDR3 sequence is CASSSGDYRGATPDTQYF. CDR3 nucleotides: TGTGCCAGTAGTTCTGGGGACTACAGGGGCGCAACACCAGATACGCAGTATTTT.

This clonotype has a count of ten or more. CDR3 loop: CASSGTGGEQYF. In DNA form, the CDR3 reads TGTGCCAGCAGCGGGACAGGGGGCGAGCAGTACTTC. The chain uses TRBV9 and TRBJ2-7; 10 bases are a match to TRBD1. Germline V gene sequence: CDR1 SGDLS, CDR2 YYNGEE. This CDR3 spans 12 amino acids. V shed 3 bases, J shed 6 bases, and the junction held 0 bases outside the gene matches.

The rearrangement links TRBV6-4 to TRBJ2-7, with 8 bases matching TRBD1. Trimming removed 5 bases from V and 5 bases from J; junction bases left unmatched: 11. Per the germline V gene, CDR1 is MRHNA and CDR2 is SNTAGT. This CDR3 has 15 amino acids. CDR3 protein: CASSSSAGGYNEQYF. DNA of the CDR3: TGTGCCAGCAGTTCCTCGGCAGGGGGCTACAACGAGCAGTACTTC.